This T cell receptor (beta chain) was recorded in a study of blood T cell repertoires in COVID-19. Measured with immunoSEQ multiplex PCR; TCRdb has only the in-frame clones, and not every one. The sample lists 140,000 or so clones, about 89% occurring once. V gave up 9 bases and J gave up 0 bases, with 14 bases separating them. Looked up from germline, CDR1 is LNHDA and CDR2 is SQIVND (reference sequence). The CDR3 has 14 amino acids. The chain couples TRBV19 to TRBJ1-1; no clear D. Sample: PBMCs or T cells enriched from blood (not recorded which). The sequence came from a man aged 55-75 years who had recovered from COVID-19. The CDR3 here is CASGEGGLNTEAFF. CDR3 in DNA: TGTGCCAGCGGTGAGGGCGGACTGAACACTGAAGCTTTCTTT.